This is a list of T cell receptor beta chains from one sample in a study of blood T cell repertoires in COVID-19. Sequenced by immunoSEQ multiplex PCR; TCRdb stores in-frame clones only, minus some. The sample has about 200,000 clones, 86% seen once. The specimen sequenced was peripheral blood. Receptor source: an older woman with acute or convalescent COVID-19. Both conserved end residues are part of each CDR3. Fields, in order: CDR3 protein, D gene, clone size, J gene, V gene. The D gene is left open where the match is weak. Some rows mark clone size as missing; the rest say once, few, many or name a class of expanded clone.

CATSDPGNPTGELFF | NA | NA | TRBJ2-2 | TRBV24-1
CASRIMSLMNTEAFF | NA | few | TRBJ1-1 | TRBV6-5
CASSRGQGASYEQYF | TRBD1 | NA | TRBJ2-7 | TRBV11-3
CATSTSGGLTVSYEQYF | TRBD2 | NA | TRBJ2-7 | TRBV10-3
CASSQELGNEKLFF | NA | NA | TRBJ1-4 | TRBV14
CASSQGRVGEAQYF | NA | once | TRBJ2-5 | TRBV4-3
CASSQGLTARNTIYF | NA | NA | TRBJ1-3 | TRBV3-1/TRBV3-2
CASNTAGQPQHF | NA | NA | TRBJ1-5 | TRBV28
CASTGDYSSYNEQFF | TRBD2 | NA | TRBJ2-1 | TRBV19
CASSLSGSDNEKLFF | NA | NA | TRBJ1-4 | TRBV2
CASSVALGGEAFF | NA | NA | TRBJ1-1 | TRBV9
CASSLEERVGEQYF | NA | NA | TRBJ2-7 | TRBV11-3
CASREGQGSYEQYF | TRBD1 | NA | TRBJ2-7 | TRBV7-9
CARDAGTEAFF | NA | NA | TRBJ1-1 | TRBV2
CASSIMMADQPQHF | NA | NA | TRBJ1-5 | TRBV19
CSVMGGTSGNTIYF | NA | NA | TRBJ1-3 | TRBV29-1
CASSTTDRGYGYTF | TRBD1 | NA | TRBJ1-2 | TRBV11-2
CASRGLADGSYEQYF | NA | NA | TRBJ2-7 | TRBV28
CASRQTEGNTIYF | NA | NA | TRBJ1-3 | TRBV3-1/TRBV3-2
CASSLGTGSSAEAFF | TRBD1 | NA | TRBJ1-1 | TRBV28
CASTLGGPGSGNTIYF | NA | NA | TRBJ1-3 | TRBV19
CATSRTIQETQYF | NA | NA | TRBJ2-5 | TRBV18
CASSPTGSSYNSPLHF | NA | NA | TRBJ1-6 | TRBV5-4
CASSSLAGRTDTQYF | TRBD2 | NA | TRBJ2-3 | TRBV5-4
CSASNRDRGTSNQPQHF | TRBD1 | NA | TRBJ1-5 | TRBV20-1
CASSKNRGMGTEAFF | NA | NA | TRBJ1-1 | TRBV21-1
CASSFPRLAGNEQYF | TRBD2 | once | TRBJ2-7 | TRBV5-1
CASSRPGGNNYGYTF | NA | NA | TRBJ1-2 | TRBV4-2
CASSLGPLTGGAETQYF | TRBD1 | NA | TRBJ2-5 | TRBV5-1
CASSRGQGPGAYGYTF | NA | NA | TRBJ1-2 | TRBV19
CASSTGLAGGQTGELFF | TRBD2 | few | TRBJ2-2 | TRBV19
CASSPSSGTDYGYTF | NA | NA | TRBJ1-2 | TRBV7-2
CASRRDSGADTQYF | NA | NA | TRBJ2-3 | TRBV7-2
CASSTSGGPNQPQHF | TRBD1 | NA | TRBJ1-5 | TRBV6-5
CASGLGVAGAYNEQFF | TRBD2 | NA | TRBJ2-1 | TRBV12-5
CASILNQGANTEAFF | NA | NA | TRBJ1-1 | TRBV6-5
CAISESGTALEQYF | TRBD1 | NA | TRBJ2-7 | TRBV10-3
CASSYQTQGAYEQYF | TRBD1 | few | TRBJ2-7 | TRBV6-5
CATSTGAGLSGQYF | NA | NA | TRBJ2-7 | TRBV21-1
CASRGGSGSGELFF | NA | NA | TRBJ2-2 | TRBV5-1
CASSRYRGRVSGTSSTDTQYF | NA | NA | TRBJ2-3 | TRBV6-6
CASSEGTDRASEQYF | TRBD1 | NA | TRBJ2-7 | TRBV7-8
CASSSGQGGGYGYTF | TRBD1 | NA | TRBJ1-2 | TRBV5-4
CASSPSVYTEAFF | NA | NA | TRBJ1-1 | TRBV18
CASSSPGQGGTQYF | TRBD1 | NA | TRBJ2-3 | TRBV6-5
CASSQEGGSTDTQYF | NA | NA | TRBJ2-3 | TRBV4-1
CASSLPWTGNNEQFF | TRBD1 | NA | TRBJ2-1 | TRBV28
CASSQFRQQETQYF | NA | NA | TRBJ2-5 | TRBV4-1
CASSGMGGIFNQPQHF | NA | NA | TRBJ1-5 | TRBV6-1
CASSLSTSHKGYEQYF | NA | NA | TRBJ2-7 | TRBV27
CASSPSTSGEFEQYF | TRBD2 | once | TRBJ2-7 | TRBV7-9
CASSLAGQYGYTF | TRBD1 | NA | TRBJ1-2 | TRBV7-9
CASSPFGQGAYGNTIYF | TRBD1 | NA | TRBJ1-3 | TRBV18
CASSNFWGLAGVCEQFF | NA | NA | TRBJ2-1 | TRBV21-1